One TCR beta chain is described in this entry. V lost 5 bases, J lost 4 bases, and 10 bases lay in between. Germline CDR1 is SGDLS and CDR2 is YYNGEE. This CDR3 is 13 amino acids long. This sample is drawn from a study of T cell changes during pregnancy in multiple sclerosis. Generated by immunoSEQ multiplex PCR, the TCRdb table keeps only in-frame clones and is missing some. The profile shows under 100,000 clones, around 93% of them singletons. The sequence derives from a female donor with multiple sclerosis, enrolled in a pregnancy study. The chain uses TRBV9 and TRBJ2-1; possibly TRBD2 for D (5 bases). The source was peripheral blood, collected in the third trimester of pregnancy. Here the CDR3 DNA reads TGTGCCAGCAGTCTAGCCATGTACAATGAGCAGTTCTTC. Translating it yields CASSLAMYNEQFF. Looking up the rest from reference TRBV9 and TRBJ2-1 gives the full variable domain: DSGVTQTPKHLITATGQRVTLRCSPRSGDLSVYWYQQSLDQGLQFLIQYYNGEERAKGNILERFSAQQFPDLHSELNLSSLELGDSALYFCASSLAMYNEQFFGPGTRLTVL.